Each of the 25 T cell receptor beta chains below was sequenced from the same sample in a study of CD8 T cells in Susac syndrome. Reverse transcription of about 0.45 to 1 ug RNA was performed with random hexamers. TCRdb reprocessed the immunoSEQ multiplex PCR reads with MiXCR, giving one entry per CDR3 protein. The top ten hold approximately 0.21% of the sample, which has approximately 65,000 distinct CDR3 sequences, roughly 92% seen once. Sequenced input: CD8+ T cells from PBMCs. All receptors derive from a human donor in good health.

This chain connects TRBV19 to TRBJ1-2; 8 bases line up with TRBD1. The trim removed 6 bases at V and 8 bases at J, leaving 8 bases unmatched. Germline loops: CDR1 LNHDA, CDR2 SQIVND (reference sequence). CDR3 length equals 13 residues. The CDR3 here is CASRVDRGNGYTF. The CDR3 bases are TGTGCCAGTAGAGTCGACAGGGGAAACGGCTACACCTTC.

This clonotype showed up just a few times. This chain uses TRBV9 with TRBJ2-3; TRBD2 matches 10 bases. The CDR3 spans 13 residues. Trimming cost V 0 bases and J 12 bases; bases outside gene matches: 4. Germline lookup yields CDR1 SGDLS and CDR2 YYNGEE. The CDR3 coding sequence is TGTGCCAGCAGCGTAGAGATAGCGGGGGGCCAGTATTTT. It encodes CASSVEIAGGQYF.

The genes are TRBV7-8 and TRBJ2-3; TRBD2 agrees at 12 bases. The CDR3 is 17 residues long. V gave up 5 bases and J gave up 3 bases; unmatched junction bases: 9. The germline V gene encodes CDR1 SGHVS and CDR2 FQNEAQ. In DNA form, the CDR3 reads TGTGCCAGCAGCAGCCGGCTAGCGGGGGGGCCAACAGATACGCAGTATTTT. It codes for CASSSRLAGGPTDTQYF.

The V call is TRBV6-4, the J call TRBJ2-3; TRBD2 matches 13 bases. CDR1 MRHNA and CDR2 SNTAGT come from the germline V gene. V lost 3 bases to trimming and J lost 1 base; unmatched junction nucleotides: 1. This CDR3 contains 16 residues. The CDR3 protein is CASSEGTSGGTDTQYF. CDR3 DNA: TGTGCCAGCAGTGAAGGGACTAGCGGGGGCACAGATACGCAGTATTTT.

The V call is TRBV5-4, the J call TRBJ2-7; 8 nucleotides agree with TRBD1. Germline trimming cut 4 bases from V and 0 bases from J; bases unmatched to any gene: 6. The V gene's germline CDR1 is SGHNT and CDR2 YYREEE (reference sequence). The CDR3 has 15 residues. CDR3 region: CASSHIGTGSYEQYF. CDR3 sequence (DNA): TGTGCCAGCAGCCATATCGGGACAGGCTCCTACGAGCAGTACTTC.

DNA of the CDR3: TGTGCCATCAGATCAGGGGGCGACTATGGCTACACCTTC. It translates to CAIRSGGDYGYTF. This rearrangement joins TRBV10-3 to TRBJ1-2; 8 positions match TRBD1. The germline gives CDR1 ENHRY, CDR2 SYGVKD. CDR3 length: 13 residues. J gave up 3 bases and V 6 bases, and 3 bases lay outside the gene matches.

The rearrangement uses TRBV7-9 and TRBJ1-5; no definite D call. V shed 1 base and J shed 3 bases, with 7 bases lying between them. This CDR3 contains 14 residues. The germline gives CDR1 SEHNR, CDR2 FQNEAQ (reference sequence). The CDR3 DNA follows: TGTGCCAGCAGCTTAGGGGCGATCAATCAGCCCCAGCATTTT. It yields the protein CASSLGAINQPQHF.

The rearrangement links TRBV5-1 to TRBJ1-2; D remains unclear. V was trimmed by 1 base and J by 13 bases, leaving 20 bases between them. The CDR3 length is 14 residues. CDR1 and CDR2 from the germline V gene are SGHRS and YFSETQ. CDR3 nucleotide sequence: TGCGCCAGCAGCTTGTTCCCTGCGGGCTACCGGCGCACCTTC. Amino acids: CASSLFPAGYRRTF.

The table lists this clonotype with a count of one. This sequence joins TRBV7-9 and TRBJ2-5, with D uncertain. The CDR3 runs 13 residues. The germline V gene has CDR1 SEHNR and CDR2 FQNEAQ (reference sequence). V was clipped by 5 bases and J by 3 bases, with 10 bases between them. CDR3 residues: CASSAPTEETQYF. The DNA for the CDR3 is TGTGCCAGCAGCGCCCCGACTGAAGAGACCCAGTACTTC. The whole variable domain, filled in from reference TRBV7-9 and TRBJ2-5, reads DTGVSQNPRHKITKRGQNVTFRCDPISEHNRLYWYRQTLGQGPEFLTYFQNEAQLEKSRLLSDRFSAERPKGSFSTLEIQRTEQGDSAMYLCASSAPTEETQYFGPGTRLLVL.

The rearrangement uses TRBV19 and TRBJ2-1; the D is unclear. V shed 7 bases and J shed 12 bases, with 13 bases lying between them. Germline CDR1 reads LNHDA; CDR2 reads SQIVND (reference sequence). The CDR3 runs 11 residues. The CDR3 nucleotides read TGTGCCAGTACCAACTCCGGGCCGCAGTTCTTC. It yields the protein CASTNSGPQFF.

The DNA for the CDR3 is TGTGCCAGCAGCTCATCGGGACAAAGGGCAGATACGCAGTATTTT. As protein: CASSSSGQRADTQYF. The chain uses TRBV11-2 and TRBJ2-3; weak D call: TRBD1 (6 bases). V lost 4 bases, J lost 4 bases, and 15 bases lay in between. The CDR3 runs to 15 residues. CDR1 is SGHAT and CDR2 is FQNNGV in the germline V gene.

There are a few counts of this clonotype. This chain uses TRBV19 with TRBJ1-1; possibly TRBD1 for D (5 bases). The CDR3 runs to 13 residues. V shed 5 bases and J shed 5 bases, with 12 bases lying between them. Germline CDR1 and CDR2: LNHDA and SQIVND (reference sequence). For the CDR3, the DNA is TGTGCCAGTAGTTTGGGGCTGGGGACTGAAGCTTTCTTT. Amino acid sequence: CASSLGLGTEAFF.

The rearrangement uses TRBV7-9 and TRBJ2-1, with 10 bases identical to TRBD2. The CDR3 spans 16 residues. CDR1 is SEHNR and CDR2 is FQNEAQ in the germline V gene (reference sequence). V gave up 3 bases and J gave up 10 bases; unmatched junction bases: 12. The CDR3 protein is CASSLASGGGKEEQFF. Here the CDR3 DNA reads TGTGCCAGCAGCTTGGCGAGCGGGGGGGGGAAGGAAGAGCAGTTCTTC. Variable domain in full (rest from reference TRBV7-9 and TRBJ2-1): DTGVSQNPRHKITKRGQNVTFRCDPISEHNRLYWYRQTLGQGPEFLTYFQNEAQLEKSRLLSDRFSAERPKGSFSTLEIQRTEQGDSAMYLCASSLASGGGKEEQFFGPGTRLTVL.

The chain recombines TRBV5-1 with TRBJ2-1; D may correspond to TRBD1 or TRBD2 (6 bases each). The V gene's germline CDR1 is SGHRS and CDR2 YFSETQ. V lost 4 bases and J lost 8, with 19 bases in between. The CDR3 loop spans 15 amino acids. The CDR3 coding sequence is TGCGCCAGCAGCGAGGGGGACTCCATAGCGTATGAGCAGTTCTTC. Translated, it gives CASSEGDSIAYEQFF.

The chain links TRBV10-3 to TRBJ1-4; D is undetermined. Germline CDR1 ENHRY, CDR2 SYGVKD. Trimming cost V 1 base and J 0 bases, with 12 bases left between them. This CDR3 comprises 17 residues. CDR3 amino acids: CAISEFPPAATNEKLFF. The DNA of the CDR3 is TGTGCCATCAGTGAGTTCCCCCCGGCCGCAACTAATGAAAAACTGTTTTTT.

The chain uses TRBV19 and TRBJ1-1; D unclear. This CDR3 spans 13 amino acids. Germline lookup yields CDR1 LNHDA and CDR2 SQIVND (reference sequence). V was trimmed by 5 bases and J by 8 bases, leaving 15 bases between them. CDR3: CASSPIASEEAFF. CDR3 coding DNA: TGTGCCAGTAGTCCAATCGCCAGCGAGGAAGCTTTCTTT. The variable domain in full, with the rest retrieved from reference TRBV19 and TRBJ1-1, is DGGITQSPKYLFRKEGQNVTLSCEQNLNHDAMYWYRQDPGQGLRLIYYSQIVNDFQKGDIAEGYSVSREKKESFPLTVTSAQKNPTAFYLCASSPIASEEAFFGQGTRLTVV.

J is TRBJ2-3 and V is TRBV25-1; 8 bases fit TRBD2. Germline CDR1 MGHDK, CDR2 SYGVNS. V shed 3 bases, J shed 1 base, and the junction held 3 bases outside the gene matches. This CDR3 is built from 15 residues. CDR3 nucleotide sequence: TGTGCCAGCAGTGACGAGACTAGCGGCACAGATACGCAGTATTTT. Translating gives CASSDETSGTDTQYF.

This clonotype occurred once. This chain connects TRBV19 to TRBJ2-1; TRBD2 might be the D (6 bases). CDR1 and CDR2 (germline): LNHDA, SQIVND (reference sequence). The CDR3 contains 15 residues. With 5 bases removed from V and 4 bases from J, the gap between germline ends came to 15 bases. The CDR3, as DNA: TGTGCCAGTAGTCTTCCGGGGGTATCGTACAATGAGCAGTTCTTC. Protein: CASSLPGVSYNEQFF.

The rearrangement uses TRBV7-6 and TRBJ2-1, with 10 bases identical to TRBD2. V gave up 5 bases and J gave up 2 bases; unmatched junction bases: 12. CDR1 and CDR2 (germline): SGHVS, FNYEAQ. The CDR3 length is 18 residues. CDR3 loop: CASSPKVLAGVTYNEQFF. The CDR3 bases are TGTGCCAGCAGCCCGAAGGTGCTAGCGGGGGTGACCTACAATGAGCAGTTCTTC.

The chain couples TRBV5-4 to TRBJ2-2; D tentatively fits TRBD1 or TRBD2 (6 bases each). The V gene lost 6 bases and the J gene lost 2 bases, with 29 bases spanning the gap. The CDR3 consists of 20 residues. Germline CDR1 and CDR2: SGHNT and YYREEE (reference sequence). The CDR3, as DNA: TGTGCCAGCAACCCTAAGGGGGGCGACGTGAGGGGAGGTAACACCGGGGAGCTGTTTTTT. This encodes CASNPKGGDVRGGNTGELFF.

V is TRBV7-9 and J is TRBJ2-1; TRBD2 aligns across 8 bases. V shed 5 bases, J shed 2 bases, and the junction held 5 bases outside the gene matches. The CDR3 runs to 15 residues. Germline-derived CDR1 and CDR2 are SEHNR and FQNEAQ (reference sequence). CDR3: CASSLSGGPYNEQFF. CDR3 coding DNA: TGTGCCAGCAGCCTGAGCGGGGGACCCTACAATGAGCAGTTCTTC.

V usage is TRBV19 and J usage is TRBJ1-1; the D is unclear. The CDR3 sequence is 11 residues long. Germline CDR1 and CDR2: LNHDA and SQIVND (reference sequence). The V and J ends lost 8 bases and 5 bases respectively, with 9 bases between them. CDR3 sequence (DNA): TGTGCCAGTGGGGAGGCAACTGAAGCTTTCTTT. Translated, it gives CASGEATEAFF.

The chain carries TRBV27 and TRBJ2-7; D possibly matches TRBD1 or TRBD2 (5 bases each). Germline V lookup: CDR1 MNHEY, CDR2 SMNVEV (reference sequence). CDR3 length: 13 amino acids. The ends were cut back, 2 bases at V and 3 bases at J, with 8 bases in the middle. The CDR3 DNA sequence: TGTGCCAGCAGTTTACTGGGGGACTACGAGCAGTACTTC. Its translation: CASSLLGDYEQYF.

The rearrangement joins TRBV11-2 to TRBJ2-5; the D gene is possibly TRBD1 (5 bases). The germline V gene has CDR1 SGHAT and CDR2 FQNNGV. V was shortened by 3 bases and J by 2 bases, with 13 bases between the two germline ends. The CDR3 length is 15 residues. Here the CDR3 DNA reads TGTGCCAGCAGCTTCACCCCGGCAGGGCAAGAGACCCAGTACTTC. It yields the protein CASSFTPAGQETQYF.

This clonotype was found once. The chain has TRBV12-3 or TRBV12-4 and TRBJ2-2; no reliable D call. The CDR3 is 15 residues long. Between the trimmed V and J ends, which lost 1 base and 6 bases, there was a span of 12 bases. The CDR3 is CASSLVATSAGELFF. The CDR3 DNA is TGTGCCAGCAGTTTAGTTGCGACCTCAGCCGGGGAGCTGTTTTTT.